Listed below are T cell receptor beta chains from one sample, sequenced in a study of T cell therapy after organ transplantation. Sequenced by immunoSEQ multiplex PCR; TCRdb stores in-frame clones only, minus some. This table holds 15,000 to 20,000 clones, roughly four fifths found once. No antigen has been identified for these receptors. The material sequenced was CD8+ T cells from blood, taken after autologous CMV-specific T cell therapy. These receptors all stem from a human patient who had received a solid organ transplant and had CMV disease. Some T cells may be supplied by the graft donor. Each CDR3 is given with its conserved first and last residue. Each record gives: D gene, clone size, V gene, J gene, CDR3 DNA, CDR3 protein. D genes are given only for firm matches. The listing skips clone size in some rows; elsewhere it reads once, few, many or a size class.

d_gene: NA
abundance: NA
v_gene: TRBV7-9
j_gene: TRBJ2-7
CDR3nt: TGTGCCAGCAGCTTAAGAGATATCTACGAGCAGTACTTC
CDR3aa: CASSLRDIYEQYF

d_gene: NA
abundance: NA
v_gene: TRBV6-6
j_gene: TRBJ1-5
CDR3nt: TGTGCCAGCAGTCACTGGCAGGGGTCTAATCAGCCCCAGCATTTT
CDR3aa: CASSHWQGSNQPQHF

d_gene: NA
abundance: hyperexpanded
v_gene: TRBV19
j_gene: TRBJ2-3
CDR3nt: TGTGCCAGCCAGGGCGGACCGGGGGATGGCACAGATACGCAGTATTTT
CDR3aa: CASQGGPGDGTDTQYF

d_gene: NA
abundance: NA
v_gene: TRBV5-4
j_gene: TRBJ1-6
CDR3nt: TGTGCCAGCAGCGAAATTCCAGGGGAGCCCCTCCACTTT
CDR3aa: CASSEIPGEPLHF

d_gene: NA
abundance: NA
v_gene: TRBV6-5
j_gene: TRBJ2-1
CDR3nt: TGTGCCAGCAGCCCCGGAGGAAGCTCCTACAATGAGCAGTTCTTC
CDR3aa: CASSPGGSSYNEQFF

d_gene: NA
abundance: NA
v_gene: TRBV6-1
j_gene: TRBJ2-2
CDR3nt: TGTGCCAGCAGTGAATCGGGAGACGCGAACACCGGGGAGCTGTTTTTT
CDR3aa: CASSESGDANTGELFF

d_gene: TRBD2
abundance: NA
v_gene: TRBV2
j_gene: TRBJ2-5
CDR3nt: TGTGCCGCTATCCTAGGGCTAGCGGGAGGTGGGACCCAGTACTTC
CDR3aa: CAAILGLAGGGTQYF

d_gene: TRBD2
abundance: NA
v_gene: TRBV5-1
j_gene: TRBJ2-1
CDR3nt: TGCGCCAGCAGCCCAATCCAGTCCACTAGCGCCTACAATGAGCAGTTCTTC
CDR3aa: CASSPIQSTSAYNEQFF

d_gene: NA
abundance: few
v_gene: TRBV5-1
j_gene: TRBJ1-1
CDR3nt: TGCGCCAGCAGCTTGCCGGGGGGAAACACTGAAGCTTTCTTT
CDR3aa: CASSLPGGNTEAFF

d_gene: NA
abundance: few
v_gene: TRBV28
j_gene: TRBJ1-2
CDR3nt: TGTGCCAGCAGTCCCCGAGGTCTACGGGATGGCTACACCTTC
CDR3aa: CASSPRGLRDGYTF

d_gene: NA
abundance: NA
v_gene: TRBV5-6
j_gene: TRBJ2-7
CDR3nt: TGTGCCAGCAGCTTGATCGGGAACTACGAGCAGTACTTC
CDR3aa: CASSLIGNYEQYF

d_gene: NA
abundance: NA
v_gene: TRBV5-6
j_gene: TRBJ2-7
CDR3nt: TGTGCCAGCAGCTTGGTACGGCAGACATACGAGCAGTACTTC
CDR3aa: CASSLVRQTYEQYF

d_gene: NA
abundance: NA
v_gene: TRBV10-1
j_gene: TRBJ2-3
CDR3nt: TGCGCCAGCAGTGAGAGTATGTCGGGCGATACGCAGTATTTT
CDR3aa: CASSESMSGDTQYF

d_gene: NA
abundance: NA
v_gene: TRBV29-1
j_gene: TRBJ2-1
CDR3nt: TGCAGCGTTGAGGAGGGTCCCCCCGCGCGGCGGGATGAGCAGTTCTTC
CDR3aa: CSVEEGPPARRDEQFF

d_gene: TRBD2
abundance: NA
v_gene: TRBV6-5
j_gene: TRBJ2-1
CDR3nt: TGTGCCAGCAGTTACGCTACTAGCGCAATCAATGAGCAGTTCTTC
CDR3aa: CASSYATSAINEQFF

d_gene: NA
abundance: NA
v_gene: TRBV19
j_gene: TRBJ2-3
CDR3nt: TGTGCCAGTAGTATAGACCCGACGGAGACTAGCACAGATACGCAGTATTTT
CDR3aa: CASSIDPTETSTDTQYF

d_gene: NA
abundance: NA
v_gene: TRBV7-3
j_gene: TRBJ2-7
CDR3nt: TGTGCCAGCAGCTTAGACGTCCGGGACGAGCAGTACTTC
CDR3aa: CASSLDVRDEQYF

d_gene: NA
abundance: NA
v_gene: TRBV29-1
j_gene: TRBJ2-7
CDR3nt: TGCAGCGTTGAGGGAGGGGGAGGTTACGAGCAGTACTTC
CDR3aa: CSVEGGGGYEQYF

d_gene: TRBD1
abundance: few
v_gene: TRBV4-2
j_gene: TRBJ2-5
CDR3nt: TGTGCCAGCAGCCCGACAGGGGAACTAGGGAAGGAGACCCAGTACTTC
CDR3aa: CASSPTGELGKETQYF

d_gene: TRBD1
abundance: NA
v_gene: TRBV9
j_gene: TRBJ1-1
CDR3nt: TGTGCCAGCGGACAGGGGAACACTGAAGCTTTCTTT
CDR3aa: CASGQGNTEAFF

d_gene: NA
abundance: NA
v_gene: TRBV6-5
j_gene: TRBJ1-3
CDR3nt: TGTGCCAGCAGTTACTCGGTAGGGTCTGGAAACACCATATATTTT
CDR3aa: CASSYSVGSGNTIYF

d_gene: TRBD1
abundance: NA
v_gene: TRBV19
j_gene: TRBJ1-3
CDR3nt: TGTGCCAGTAGTTTCTGGGGGTCGGGACAGCTCTCTGGAAACACCATATATTTT
CDR3aa: CASSFWGSGQLSGNTIYF

d_gene: NA
abundance: NA
v_gene: TRBV1
j_gene: TRBJ2-7
CDR3nt: TGCACCAGCAGCCAAGATCGCGGACTAGCGGGCAACGAGCAGTACTTC
CDR3aa: CTSSQDRGLAGNEQYF

d_gene: NA
abundance: NA
v_gene: TRBV5-4
j_gene: TRBJ1-1
CDR3nt: TGTGCCAGCAGCTTGGGGGGGGAGAACACTGAAGCTTTCTTT
CDR3aa: CASSLGGENTEAFF

d_gene: NA
abundance: NA
v_gene: TRBV27
j_gene: TRBJ1-2
CDR3nt: TGTGCCAGCAGTTTTGTCGGGGCAAACTATGGCTACACCTTC
CDR3aa: CASSFVGANYGYTF

d_gene: NA
abundance: NA
v_gene: TRBV29-1
j_gene: TRBJ2-1
CDR3nt: TGCAGCGTAGATGATGAGCAGTTCTTC
CDR3aa: CSVDDEQFF

d_gene: NA
abundance: NA
v_gene: TRBV30
j_gene: TRBJ2-2
CDR3nt: TGTGCCTGGGATGGGCAGGGGAACACCGGGGAGCTGTTTTTT
CDR3aa: CAWDGQGNTGELFF

d_gene: NA
abundance: medium-sized
v_gene: TRBV19
j_gene: TRBJ1-5
CDR3nt: TGTGCCAGTAGTATAGGACGGAGGGGCAATCAGCCCCAGCATTTT
CDR3aa: CASSIGRRGNQPQHF

d_gene: TRBD1
abundance: NA
v_gene: TRBV19
j_gene: TRBJ1-6
CDR3nt: TGTGCCAGTAGTTTTCCTCCAGGGGGTTCACCCCTCCACTTT
CDR3aa: CASSFPPGGSPLHF

d_gene: NA
abundance: NA
v_gene: TRBV11-2
j_gene: TRBJ2-7
CDR3nt: TGTGCCAGCAGCTTCGAGATGTCCTACGAGCAGTACTTC
CDR3aa: CASSFEMSYEQYF

d_gene: TRBD2
abundance: NA
v_gene: TRBV25-1
j_gene: TRBJ2-3
CDR3nt: TGTGCCAGCAGTGAAGGGCTAGCGGGGTACACAGATACGCAGTATTTT
CDR3aa: CASSEGLAGYTDTQYF

d_gene: NA
abundance: NA
v_gene: TRBV7-9
j_gene: TRBJ1-4
CDR3nt: TGTGCCAGCAGCTCCCCCTTGGCTAATGAAAAACTGTTTTTT
CDR3aa: CASSSPLANEKLFF

d_gene: NA
abundance: NA
v_gene: TRBV6-5
j_gene: TRBJ1-1
CDR3nt: TGTGCCAGCAGTTACGGTGGGGGCACTGAAGCTTTCTTT
CDR3aa: CASSYGGGTEAFF

d_gene: NA
abundance: NA
v_gene: TRBV6-5
j_gene: TRBJ2-1
CDR3nt: TGTGCCACCTGGGACTCCACCTACAATGAGCAGTTCTTC
CDR3aa: CATWDSTYNEQFF

d_gene: NA
abundance: NA
v_gene: TRBV19
j_gene: TRBJ1-2
CDR3nt: TGTGCCAGTAGTATCCCCCTCTATGGCTACACCTTC
CDR3aa: CASSIPLYGYTF

d_gene: NA
abundance: NA
v_gene: TRBV5-6
j_gene: TRBJ1-2
CDR3nt: TGTGCCAGCAGCCCGGGGGGCCTTCGAGGCTACACCTTC
CDR3aa: CASSPGGLRGYTF

d_gene: NA
abundance: NA
v_gene: TRBV4-2
j_gene: TRBJ1-2
CDR3nt: TGTGCCAGCAGCTTGGGGGGAGATGGCTACACCTTC
CDR3aa: CASSLGGDGYTF

d_gene: NA
abundance: few
v_gene: TRBV5-6
j_gene: TRBJ1-1
CDR3nt: TGTGCCAGCAGCTTGGAAGGGAACACTGAAGCTTTCTTT
CDR3aa: CASSLEGNTEAFF

d_gene: NA
abundance: NA
v_gene: TRBV6-5
j_gene: TRBJ2-2
CDR3nt: TGTGCCAGCAGACCCGGGCCAGACACCGGGGAGCTGTTTTTT
CDR3aa: CASRPGPDTGELFF

d_gene: TRBD2
abundance: NA
v_gene: TRBV4-1
j_gene: TRBJ2-5
CDR3nt: TGCGCCAGCAGCCAAGGTTTTGCGGGAGGAGGGGAGACCCAGTACTTC
CDR3aa: CASSQGFAGGGETQYF

d_gene: NA
abundance: NA
v_gene: TRBV7-6
j_gene: TRBJ2-2
CDR3nt: TGTGCCAGCAGCTTATCGGGCAGCCCCGGGGAGCTGTTTTTT
CDR3aa: CASSLSGSPGELFF

d_gene: NA
abundance: NA
v_gene: TRBV7-2
j_gene: TRBJ1-5
CDR3nt: TGTGCCAGCAGCTTAGTTCAGGTTGGTCAGCCCCAGCATTTT
CDR3aa: CASSLVQVGQPQHF

d_gene: NA
abundance: NA
v_gene: TRBV29-1
j_gene: TRBJ1-1
CDR3nt: TGCAGCGTTGAAGATCCGAGGACCGGGACTAACACTGAAGCTTTCTTT
CDR3aa: CSVEDPRTGTNTEAFF

d_gene: NA
abundance: NA
v_gene: TRBV2
j_gene: TRBJ2-7
CDR3nt: TGTGCCAGCAGTGAAACGGGGGGCACCTCCTACGAGCAGTACTTC
CDR3aa: CASSETGGTSYEQYF

d_gene: TRBD1
abundance: NA
v_gene: TRBV7-8
j_gene: TRBJ1-2
CDR3nt: TGTGCCAGCAGCTTAGCCCGAGTGGGACAGAACTATGGCTACACCTTC
CDR3aa: CASSLARVGQNYGYTF

d_gene: NA
abundance: NA
v_gene: TRBV9
j_gene: TRBJ2-3
CDR3nt: TGTGCCAGCAGCGTAGAGGGTTCAGTTACGCAGTATTTT
CDR3aa: CASSVEGSVTQYF

d_gene: TRBD1
abundance: once
v_gene: TRBV5-6
j_gene: TRBJ2-7
CDR3nt: TGTGCCAGCAGCCGACCTGGGATCCCGGCAGGGGGATCCTACGAGCAGTACTTC
CDR3aa: CASSRPGIPAGGSYEQYF

d_gene: NA
abundance: NA
v_gene: TRBV25-1
j_gene: TRBJ1-2
CDR3nt: TGTGCCAGCAGTGGTCAGGGGATCGATGGCTACACCTTC
CDR3aa: CASSGQGIDGYTF

d_gene: NA
abundance: NA
v_gene: TRBV5-1
j_gene: TRBJ2-6
CDR3nt: TGCGCCAGCAGCTCGTTCTCTGGGGCCAACGTCCTGACTTTC
CDR3aa: CASSSFSGANVLTF

d_gene: TRBD1
abundance: NA
v_gene: TRBV5-1
j_gene: TRBJ2-7
CDR3nt: TGCGCCAGCAGCTTGGAACCCGGGACAGAAATTACCTACGAGCAGTACTTC
CDR3aa: CASSLEPGTEITYEQYF

d_gene: TRBD2
abundance: NA
v_gene: TRBV19
j_gene: TRBJ2-1
CDR3nt: TGTGCCAGTAGTACCCATTATAGCGGGGGGCCATACAATGAGCAGTTCTTC
CDR3aa: CASSTHYSGGPYNEQFF

d_gene: NA
abundance: NA
v_gene: TRBV6-5
j_gene: TRBJ1-1
CDR3nt: TGTGCCAGCAGTTACTCGGCAGATGGGGGAACTGAAGCTTTCTTT
CDR3aa: CASSYSADGGTEAFF

d_gene: NA
abundance: NA
v_gene: TRBV6-5
j_gene: TRBJ1-3
CDR3nt: TGTGCCTCTAGGGGGTCTGGGAGCTCTGGAAACACCATATATTTT
CDR3aa: CASRGSGSSGNTIYF

d_gene: NA
abundance: NA
v_gene: TRBV13
j_gene: TRBJ2-2
CDR3nt: TGTGCCAGCAGCTCATCCACCGGGGAGCTGTTTTTT
CDR3aa: CASSSSTGELFF